The 12 T cell receptor beta chains below all came from one sample that was sequenced in a study of Ad26.COV2.S vaccination and SARS-CoV-2 variants. Clones were sequenced by immunoSEQ multiplex PCR, and TCRdb holds only the in-frame ones, with some missing. Seen here are over 250,000 clones, more than 70% observed once, and the top ten hold more than 2.5%. The treatment: roughly 18 received Ad26.COV2.S at low or high dose, single or two shots; roughly five received placebo; per-sample allocation not given. Material that was analyzed had been drawn on day 63 after the first vaccine or placebo injection. This sample comprised peripheral blood, obtained in a trial of Ad26.COV2.S vaccine versus placebo. The receptors shown here come from a person between 18 and 60 years old who received the Ad26.COV2.S COVID-19 vaccine or a placebo.

This clone was observed once. This chain connects TRBV6-5 to TRBJ1-2; D might be TRBD1 (6 bases). Germline V gives CDR1 MNHEY, CDR2 SVGAGI. V lost 7 bases and J lost 4, with 19 bases in between. The CDR3 loop spans 15 amino acids. CDR3 protein: CASIDPPPGAYGYTF. Here the CDR3 DNA reads TGTGCCAGCATCGACCCCCCCCCAGGGGCCTATGGCTACACCTTC.

This chain links TRBV15 with TRBJ2-3; no firm D call. Germline V gene lookup returns CDR1 LNHNV and CDR2 YYDKDF (reference sequence). V lost 0 bases and J lost 0, with 7 bases in between. CDR3 length: 15 amino acids. The CDR3 loop reads CATSREGLSTDTQYF. In DNA, the CDR3 is TGTGCCACCAGCAGAGAGGGCCTTAGCACAGATACGCAGTATTTT. The full variable domain, with the rest looked up from reference TRBV15 and TRBJ2-3, is DAMVIQNPRYQVTQFGKPVTLSCSQTLNHNVMYWYQQKSSQAPKLLFHYYDKDFNNEADTPDNFQSRRPNTSFCFLDIRSPGLGDTAMYLCATSREGLSTDTQYFGPGTRLTVL.

DNA of the CDR3: TGTGCCAGCAGTCGAAACACCATATATTTT. Protein product: CASSRNTIYF. The rearrangement links TRBV12-3 or TRBV12-4 to TRBJ1-3, with D unclear. Between the trimmed V and J ends, which lost 5 bases and 5 bases, there was a span of 1 base. The CDR3 has 10 amino acids.

This clone was recorded once. The chain links TRBV29-1 to TRBJ1-1, with D perhaps matching TRBD1 (5 bases). Germline V lookup: CDR1 SQVTM, CDR2 ANQGSEA. Trimming pared 4 bases from V and 6 bases from J, leaving 15 bases between. This CDR3 is built from 13 residues. The CDR3 DNA reads TGCAGCGTTGGAGGAGTTCTAGGGGCTGAAGCTTTCTTT. It codes for CSVGGVLGAEAFF.

The chain couples TRBV12-3 or TRBV12-4 to TRBJ1-5, with D hard to call. CDR3 length: 13 amino acids. The V end was cut by 5 bases, the J end by 5 bases, with 10 bases between. This CDR3 is CASSGRLYQPQHF. CDR3 nucleotides: TGTGCCAGCAGTGGCAGGCTGTATCAGCCCCAGCATTTT.

The chain recombines TRBV7-9 with TRBJ2-2, with D maybe TRBD2 (10 bases). Germline V CDR1 and CDR2: SEHNR, FQNEAQ (reference sequence). The CDR3 sequence is 17 residues long. V lost 7 bases and J lost 3, with 21 bases in between. CDR3 residues: CASIQRGGQGYTGELFF. CDR3 coding DNA: TGTGCCAGCATCCAGCGGGGGGGACAGGGATACACCGGGGAGCTGTTTTTT.

The chain has TRBV6-5 and TRBJ1-5; possibly TRBD1 for D (5 bases). V was clipped by 7 bases and J by 5 bases, with 12 bases between them. CDR3 length: 13 amino acids. The germline V gene has CDR1 MNHEY and CDR2 SVGAGI. The CDR3 DNA follows: TGTGCCAGCACCACAGGAATTGATCAGCCCCAGCATTTT. It translates to CASTTGIDQPQHF.

The sample holds one count of this clone. The gene calls are TRBV18 and TRBJ2-3; D remains unclear. The CDR3 length is 14 residues. In germline, CDR1 is KGHSH, CDR2 LQKENI. Trimming pared 2 bases from V and 4 bases from J, leaving 10 bases between. The CDR3 here is CASSPLEAADTQYF. CDR3 nucleotide sequence: TGTGCCAGCTCACCATTAGAAGCAGCAGATACGCAGTATTTT.

The V and J genes are TRBV11-2 and TRBJ1-1; 9 bases line up with TRBD1. Per germline, CDR1 SGHAT and CDR2 FQNNGV. The ends lost 5 bases at V and 0 bases at J; junction bases unmatched: 7. The CDR3 extends over 16 amino acids. CDR3 sequence reads: CASSVPGTGLNTEAFF. The CDR3 region has the DNA TGTGCCAGCAGCGTACCGGGGACAGGGCTGAACACTGAAGCTTTCTTT.

CDR3 sequence reads: CASSRQGSSYNEQFF. The CDR3 coding sequence is TGCGCCAGCAGCAGACAGGGAAGCTCCTACAATGAGCAGTTCTTC. The chain has TRBV5-1 and TRBJ2-1, with TRBD1 matching 7 bases. The V gene end was trimmed by 4 bases and the J gene end by 0 bases; junction bases not matched to a gene: 4. The germline gives CDR1 SGHRS, CDR2 YFSETQ. CDR3 length equals 15 residues.

This clone was seen a single time. This chain connects TRBV3-1 (or the pseudogene TRBV3-2) to TRBJ2-4, with TRBD2 as a possible D gene (6 bases). The CDR3 sequence is 15 residues long. V lost 0 bases, J lost 4 bases, and 10 bases lay in between. CDR1 and CDR2 from the germline V gene are LGHDT and YNNKEL (reference sequence). CDR3 bases: TGTGCCAGCAGCCAAGAAGTGGGGACTAAAAACATTCAGTACTTC. It yields the protein CASSQEVGTKNIQYF.

V gene TRBV18 combines with J gene TRBJ1-4, with 8 bases that match TRBD1. The CDR3 is 15 residues long. Germline CDR1 KGHSH, CDR2 LQKENI. The trim removed 5 bases at V and 0 bases at J, leaving 2 bases unmatched. Written as DNA, the CDR3 is TGTGCCAGCTCAGGACAGGGAGCAACTAATGAAAAACTGTTTTTT. It yields the protein CASSGQGATNEKLFF. Combining the CDR3 with reference TRBV18 and TRBJ1-4 gives the whole variable domain NAGVMQNPRHLVRRRGQEARLRCSPMKGHSHVYWYRQLPEEGLKFMVYLQKENIIDESGMPKERFSAEFPKEGPSILRIQQVVRGDSAAYFCASSGQGATNEKLFFGSGTQLSVL.